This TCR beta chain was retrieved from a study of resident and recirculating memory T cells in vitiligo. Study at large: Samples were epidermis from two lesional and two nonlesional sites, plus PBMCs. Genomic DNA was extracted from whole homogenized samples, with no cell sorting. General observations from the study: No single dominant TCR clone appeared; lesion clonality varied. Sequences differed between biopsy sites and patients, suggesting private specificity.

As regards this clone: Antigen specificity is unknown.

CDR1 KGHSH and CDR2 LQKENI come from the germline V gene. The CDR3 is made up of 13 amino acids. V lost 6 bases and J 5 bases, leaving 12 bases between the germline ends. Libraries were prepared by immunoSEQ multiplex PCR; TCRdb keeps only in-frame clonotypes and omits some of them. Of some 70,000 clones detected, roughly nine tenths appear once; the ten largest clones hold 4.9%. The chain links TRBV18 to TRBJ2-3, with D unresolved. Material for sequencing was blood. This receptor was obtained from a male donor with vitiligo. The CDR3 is CASSRSLGDTQYF. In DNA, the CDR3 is TGTGCCAGCTCCCGGAGTTTAGGAGATACGCAGTATTTT.